What follows are 26 T cell receptor beta chains derived from one specimen sequenced in a study of T cell changes during pregnancy in multiple sclerosis. TCRdb's table, derived via immunoSEQ multiplex PCR, lists solely in-frame clones and lacks some. The sample carries about 54,000 clones, about 87% recorded once. Source: CD4+ T cells from peripheral blood mononuclear cells, taken in the first trimester of pregnancy. These receptors originate from a female donor with multiple sclerosis, enrolled in a pregnancy study.

The V call is TRBV19, the J call TRBJ2-1; TRBD2 aligns across 7 bases. The CDR3 contains 16 residues. Germline loops: CDR1 LNHDA, CDR2 SQIVND (reference sequence). Trimming removed 3 bases from V and 2 bases from J; junction bases left unmatched: 7. The CDR3 DNA sequence: TGTGCCAGTAGTATTGAAGGCGGGGGACCCTACAATGAGCAGTTCTTC. Its protein product is CASSIEGGGPYNEQFF.

V gene TRBV28 combines with J gene TRBJ2-4, with D possibly TRBD1 on 5 matching bases. CDR3 size: 14 residues. Germline-derived CDR1 and CDR2 are MDHEN and SYDVKM. The V and J ends lost 1 base and 4 bases respectively, with 8 bases between them. CDR3 nucleotides: TGTGCCAGCAGTTTATCAGGGTCTAAAAACATTCAGTACTTC. It codes for CASSLSGSKNIQYF.

V usage is TRBV9 and J usage is TRBJ1-6, with 9 bases identical to TRBD1. The junction had 0 bases not matched to a gene; V was cut back by 7 bases and J by 7 bases. The germline CDR1 and CDR2 sequences are SGDLS and YYNGEE. This CDR3 spans 12 amino acids. The CDR3 coding sequence is TGTGCCAGCGGGACAGGGAATTCACCCCTCCACTTT. Residues: CASGTGNSPLHF. Together with reference TRBV9 and TRBJ1-6, the CDR3 gives the full variable domain: DSGVTQTPKHLITATGQRVTLRCSPRSGDLSVYWYQQSLDQGLQFLIQYYNGEERAKGNILERFSAQQFPDLHSELNLSSLELGDSALYFCASGTGNSPLHFGNGTRLTVT.

This chain uses TRBV5-8 with TRBJ2-7; the match to TRBD2 covers 11 bases. Germline values: CDR1 SGHTS, CDR2 YDEGEE. The CDR3 loop spans 15 amino acids. The ends lost 4 bases at V and 3 bases at J; junction bases unmatched: 6. The CDR3 loop is CASSRRLAGSYEQYF. The CDR3 DNA sequence: TGTGCCAGCAGCCGACGACTAGCGGGGAGCTACGAGCAGTACTTC.

The genes are TRBV6-5 and TRBJ1-1, with a weak D call TRBD1 (5 bases). Germline V gene data show CDR1 as MNHEY and CDR2 as SVGAGI. This CDR3 has 16 residues. V gave up 0 bases and J gave up 4 bases, with 15 bases separating them. The DNA of the CDR3 is TGTGCCAGCAGTTACTCGATCATAGGGACTACCACTGAAGCTTTCTTT. Translation gives CASSYSIIGTTTEAFF.

The chain is built from TRBV29-1 and TRBJ2-1; 9 positions match TRBD2. This CDR3 is built from 12 residues. Per the germline V gene, CDR1 is SQVTM and CDR2 is ANQGSEA. The V gene end was trimmed by 7 bases and the J gene end by 4 bases; junction bases not matched to a gene: 2. The CDR3 coding sequence is TGCAGCGGCGGGAGGGGGTACAATGAGCAGTTCTTC. This translates into CSGGRGYNEQFF.

The genes are TRBV6-1 and TRBJ1-4; 8 bases align to TRBD1. Germline lookup yields CDR1 MNHNS and CDR2 SASEGT. The CDR3 is 15 residues long. V gave up 6 bases and J gave up 8 bases; unmatched junction bases: 11. The CDR3 DNA follows: TGTGCCAGCAGCCCCCCGGGACAGGCGTTCGAAAAACTGTTTTTT. Amino acids: CASSPPGQAFEKLFF.

The chain couples TRBV9 to TRBJ1-1; TRBD1 might be the D (5 bases). V was cut by 0 bases and J by 4 bases, with 10 bases left in between. This CDR3 region has 14 residues. Germline CDR1 is SGDLS and CDR2 is YYNGEE. CDR3 in amino acids: CASSVDQGGTEAFF. The CDR3 bases are TGTGCCAGCAGCGTAGATCAGGGCGGCACTGAAGCTTTCTTT.

J is TRBJ1-2 and V is TRBV2; TRBD1 agrees at 7 bases. The CDR3 length is 17 residues. Germline assignment: CDR1 SNHLY and CDR2 FYNNEI. V lost 10 bases, J lost 3 bases, and 20 bases stayed unmatched. The CDR3 spells CATTYWPLGQRYYGYTF. In nucleotides, the CDR3 is TGTGCCACCACATACTGGCCGTTGGGACAGCGATACTATGGCTACACCTTC.

The chain recombines TRBV27 with TRBJ2-2, with unresolved D. Trimming removed 8 bases at V and 1 base at J, with 14 bases between. The CDR3 loop spans 15 amino acids. Germline CDR1 reads MNHEY; CDR2 reads SMNVEV (reference sequence). This CDR3 is CASSSGRMNTGELFF. For the CDR3, the DNA is TGTGCCAGCTCATCGGGTCGTATGAACACCGGGGAGCTGTTTTTT.

The rearrangement joins TRBV7-2 to TRBJ2-2, with D perhaps matching TRBD1 (6 bases). This CDR3 comprises 16 residues. Germline V gives CDR1 SGHTA, CDR2 FQGNSA. V lost 3 bases to trimming and J lost 1 base, with 12 bases between them. The CDR3 region has the DNA TGTGCCAGCAGCTTGGGGACACTGAAGAACACCGGGGAGCTGTTTTTT. Translation gives CASSLGTLKNTGELFF.

The chain uses TRBV2 and TRBJ2-3, with a weak D call TRBD2 (6 bases). Trimming stripped 6 bases from V and 1 base from J, with 11 bases between. The V gene's germline CDR1 is SNHLY and CDR2 FYNNEI. The length of the CDR3 is 14 residues. The CDR3 DNA follows: TGTGCCAGCAGAAGGGCTAGCGGCACAGATACGCAGTATTTT. Translation: CASRRASGTDTQYF.

The chain employs TRBV6-5 and TRBJ2-3; 8 bases line up with TRBD1. The V gene's germline CDR1 is MNHEY and CDR2 SVGAGI. CDR3 size: 15 residues. V gave up 4 bases and J gave up 1 base; unmatched junction bases: 4. The DNA of the CDR3 is TGTGCCAGCAGTTCCCCGGGACAGGGCACAGATACGCAGTATTTT. Its protein product is CASSSPGQGTDTQYF.

The rearrangement uses TRBV2 and TRBJ2-1, with unresolved D. The CDR3 has 13 amino acids. Trimming pared 8 bases from V and 7 bases from J, leaving 15 bases between. Germline-derived CDR1 and CDR2 are SNHLY and FYNNEI. CDR3 amino acids: CASCGGEMNEQFF. CDR3 DNA sequence: TGTGCCAGCTGTGGCGGAGAGATGAATGAGCAGTTCTTC. Supplemented by reference TRBV2 and TRBJ2-1, the full variable domain reads EPEVTQTPSHQVTQMGQEVILRCVPISNHLYFYWYRQILGQKVEFLVSFYNNEISEKSEIFDDQFSVERPDGSNFTLKIRSTKLEDSAMYFCASCGGEMNEQFFGPGTRLTVL.

The chain is built from TRBV5-5 and TRBJ2-3; D remains ambiguous. Trimming took off 4 bases at V and 10 bases at J, with 16 bases between the two ends. The V gene's germline CDR1 is SGHKS and CDR2 YYEKEE (reference sequence). The CDR3 extends over 13 amino acids. The CDR3 here is CASSDHFEQAQYF. The CDR3 DNA is TGTGCCAGCAGCGACCACTTTGAGCAGGCGCAGTATTTT.

This clone was picked up a small number of times. The chain carries TRBV7-8 and TRBJ2-5; 12 nucleotides match TRBD2. The germline V gene has CDR1 SGHVS and CDR2 FQNEAQ. CDR3 length equals 13 residues. V was pared by 3 bases and J by 14 bases, with 7 bases of the junction left unmatched. The CDR3 nucleotides read TGTGCCAGCAGCTTCCGACTAGCGGGAGACCCCTACTTC. Translation: CASSFRLAGDPYF.

V usage is TRBV7-2 and J usage is TRBJ2-3; 8 bases match TRBD1. With V trimmed by 4 bases and J by 3 bases, 9 bases remained unmatched. This CDR3 region has 16 residues. Germline values: CDR1 SGHTA, CDR2 FQGNSA. The CDR3 reads CASSWDQGAGTDTQYF. The CDR3, as DNA: TGTGCCAGCAGCTGGGACCAGGGGGCCGGGACAGATACGCAGTATTTT.

The chain links TRBV6-6 to TRBJ2-7, with 8 bases identical to TRBD2. V shed 7 bases, J shed 6 bases, and the junction held 11 bases outside the gene matches. The CDR3 has 14 residues. Germline V gives CDR1 MNHNY, CDR2 SVGAGI (reference sequence). CDR3 nucleotide sequence: TGTGCCAGCATCTACGGGGGGGCCAACTTCGAGCAGTACTTC. Protein: CASIYGGANFEQYF.

This clone has just one count. V and J are TRBV18 and TRBJ2-7; tentative D call: TRBD1 (6 bases). In germline, CDR1 is KGHSH, CDR2 LQKENI. The CDR3 runs to 14 residues. Trimming took off 1 base at V and 0 bases at J, with 7 bases between the two ends. As DNA, the CDR3 is TGTGCCAGCTCACCACGGGACACCTCCTACGAGCAGTACTTC. Encoded protein: CASSPRDTSYEQYF.

The chain recombines TRBV2 with TRBJ2-1, with D tentatively TRBD2 (6 bases). This CDR3 spans 14 amino acids. V was clipped by 8 bases and J by 5 bases, with 16 bases between them. From germline, CDR1 is SNHLY and CDR2 FYNNEI. CDR3 in amino acids: CASEGGRSHNEQFF. DNA for the CDR3: TGTGCCAGCGAAGGAGGGAGGTCCCACAATGAGCAGTTCTTC.

This clone was observed a few times. J is TRBJ1-6 and V is TRBV19; D is unresolved. V lost 6 bases, J lost 10 bases, and 13 bases lay in between. The CDR3 is made up of 13 amino acids. The germline V gene encodes CDR1 LNHDA and CDR2 SQIVND (reference sequence). CDR3 amino acids: CASRPGLSSPLHF. CDR3 nucleotides: TGTGCCAGTAGACCAGGTCTCAGCTCACCCCTCCACTTT. Full variable domain (outside the CDR3, taken from reference TRBV19 and TRBJ1-6): DGGITQSPKYLFRKEGQNVTLSCEQNLNHDAMYWYRQDPGQGLRLIYYSQIVNDFQKGDIAEGYSVSREKKESFPLTVTSAQKNPTAFYLCASRPGLSSPLHFGNGTRLTVT.

This chain joins TRBV11-1 and TRBJ1-6, with D uncertain. This CDR3 is built from 14 residues. V lost 3 bases and J 7 bases, leaving 10 bases between the germline ends. CDR1 and CDR2 from the germline V gene are SGHAT and FQDESV (reference sequence). Here the CDR3 DNA reads TGTGCCAGCAGCTTTTCAGGTCTGAATTCACCCCTCCACTTT. It translates to CASSFSGLNSPLHF.

V and J are TRBV5-1 and TRBJ2-7; 7 bases line up with TRBD1. Germline assignment: CDR1 SGHRS and CDR2 YFSETQ. This CDR3 comprises 16 residues. Trimming cost V 1 base and J 1 base; bases outside gene matches: 8. The CDR3 bases are TGCGCCAGCAGCTTGTTGGGACAGCCAGCTTCCTACGAGCAGTACTTC. Protein product: CASSLLGQPASYEQYF.

CDR3 DNA: TGCGCCAGCAGCCAGCTCATTGGGGCACAACAAGAGACCCAGTACTTC. It encodes CASSQLIGAQQETQYF. The chain is built from TRBV5-1 and TRBJ2-5; D may be TRBD1 (5 bases). The CDR3 has 16 amino acids. With 4 bases removed from V and 2 bases from J, the gap between germline ends came to 18 bases. Germline V gene data show CDR1 as SGHRS and CDR2 as YFSETQ. Full variable domain (outside the CDR3, taken from reference TRBV5-1 and TRBJ2-5): KAGVTQTPRYLIKTRGQQVTLSCSPISGHRSVSWYQQTPGQGLQFLFEYFSETQRNKGNFPGRFSGRQFSNSRSEMNVSTLELGDSALYLCASSQLIGAQQETQYFGPGTRLLVL.

The rearrangement joins TRBV4-1 to TRBJ2-6, with unresolved D. Germline CDR1 and CDR2: MGHRA and YSYEKL. The CDR3 has 17 residues. V lost 0 bases to trimming and J lost 3 bases, with 12 bases between them. The CDR3 region has the DNA TGCGCCAGCAGCCAAGAGCTCAGGTCGAATGGGGCCAACGTCCTGACTTTC. Protein sequence: CASSQELRSNGANVLTF.

The CDR3 bases are TGTGCCAGTAGTGATAGTAGCGAGGTTTACAATGAGCAGTTCTTC. Protein product: CASSDSSEVYNEQFF. The chain couples TRBV19 to TRBJ2-1, with D perhaps TRBD2 (5 bases). This CDR3 contains 15 residues. The germline gives CDR1 LNHDA, CDR2 SQIVND (reference sequence). V shed 5 bases and J shed 4 bases, with 15 bases lying between them.